This T cell receptor (beta chain) was recorded in a study of shared clonotypes between healthy human individuals. This CDR3 is built from 12 residues. Germline V gene sequence: CDR1 SGHVS, CDR2 FQNEAQ. On this clone: One junction end does not reproduce the germline sequence, and a read error may be involved.

Method: immunoSEQ multiplex PCR; TCRdb's copy keeps in-frame clones and lacks some. The sample carries hundreds of thousands of clones, 74% recorded once. The sample taken for sequencing was memory CD4+ T cells sorted from blood. Subset of the sample: CD45RA-negative fraction. The receptor was isolated from a woman in her thirties in good health. This chain joins TRBV7-8 and TRBJ1-3, with D hard to call. The CDR3 sequence: CASSPIGDTIYF. DNA for the CDR3: TGTGCCAGCAGCCCCATTGGAGACACCATATATTTT.